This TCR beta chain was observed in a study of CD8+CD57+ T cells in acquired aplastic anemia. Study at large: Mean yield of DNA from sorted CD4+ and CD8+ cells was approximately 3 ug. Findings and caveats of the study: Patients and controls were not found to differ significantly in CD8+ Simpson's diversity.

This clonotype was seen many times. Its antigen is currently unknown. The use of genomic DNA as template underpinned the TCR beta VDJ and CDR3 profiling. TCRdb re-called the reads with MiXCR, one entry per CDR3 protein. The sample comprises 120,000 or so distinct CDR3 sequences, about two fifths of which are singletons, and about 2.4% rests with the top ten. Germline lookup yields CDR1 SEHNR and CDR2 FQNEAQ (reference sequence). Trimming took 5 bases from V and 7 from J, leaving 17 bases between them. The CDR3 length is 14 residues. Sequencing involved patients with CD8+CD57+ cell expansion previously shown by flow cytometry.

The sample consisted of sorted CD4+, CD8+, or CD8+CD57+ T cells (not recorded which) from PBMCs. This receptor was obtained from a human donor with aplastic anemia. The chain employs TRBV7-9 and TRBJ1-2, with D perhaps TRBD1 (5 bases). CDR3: CASSPKGQGGGYTF. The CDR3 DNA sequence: TGTGCCAGCAGCCCGAAAGGGCAGGGAGGTGGCTACACCTTC.